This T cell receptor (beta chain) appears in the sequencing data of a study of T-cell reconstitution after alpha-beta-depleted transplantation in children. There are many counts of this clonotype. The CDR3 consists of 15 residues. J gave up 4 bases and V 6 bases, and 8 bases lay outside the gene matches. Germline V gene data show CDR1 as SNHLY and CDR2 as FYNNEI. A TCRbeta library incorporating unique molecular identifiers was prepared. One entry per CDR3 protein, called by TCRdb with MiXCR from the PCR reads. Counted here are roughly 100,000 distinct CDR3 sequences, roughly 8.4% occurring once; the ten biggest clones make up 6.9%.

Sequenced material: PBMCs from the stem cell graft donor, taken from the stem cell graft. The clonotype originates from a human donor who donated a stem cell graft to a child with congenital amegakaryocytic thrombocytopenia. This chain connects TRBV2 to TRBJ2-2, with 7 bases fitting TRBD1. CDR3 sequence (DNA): TGTGCCAGCAGACTAAGACAGGGTGTCACCGGGGAGCTGTTTTTT. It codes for CASRLRQGVTGELFF.